This T cell receptor beta chain was profiled in a study of T-cell memory formation after mild COVID-19. Study-level findings and limits: Within pre-infection memory, some responding clones were found, suggesting cross-reactive memory joined. Clones that contracted from day 15 to 85 had balanced CD4/CD8; later expanders were CD4+ biased.

A note on this clonotype: What it recognizes is unknown.

Germline CDR1 is SQVTM and CDR2 is ANQGSEA. Trimming removed 4 bases at V and 0 bases at J, with 6 bases between. CDR3 length: 12 residues. Each CDR3 protein gets one entry after TCRdb re-called the 5' RACE reads with MiXCR. In the table there are some 300,000 distinct CDR3 sequences, approximately 20% of which are singletons. The sequencing sample was made of PBMCs or a T cell subset sorted from them (not recorded which). The chain is built from TRBV29-1 and TRBJ1-1, with D unresolved. This receptor was obtained from a man aged 18 to 30 who had mild COVID-19 (a few samples of this study predate the infection). Cell type and time point are not known. For the CDR3, the DNA is TGCAGCGTTGGGTTTATGAACACTGAAGCTTTCTTT. Protein product: CSVGFMNTEAFF.